This entry is about one T cell receptor (beta chain). This sample is drawn from a study of blood T cell repertoires in COVID-19. Trimming removed 7 bases from V and 1 base from J; junction bases left unmatched: 6. Germline CDR1 LNHDA, CDR2 SQIVND (reference sequence). The CDR3 sequence is 14 residues long. The protocol was immunoSEQ multiplex PCR, while the TCRdb copy is restricted to in-frame clones and leaves out a portion. The sample contains about 200,000 clones, approximately 87% of which appear only once. Sequencing used peripheral blood. This TCR was recovered from a woman in her seventies with acute or convalescent COVID-19. This chain joins TRBV19 and TRBJ1-2, with TRBD1 identical over 7 bases. CDR3 bases: TGTGCCAGTAATGAGGGGGCAATTAACTATGGCTACACCTTC. Translating it yields CASNEGAINYGYTF.